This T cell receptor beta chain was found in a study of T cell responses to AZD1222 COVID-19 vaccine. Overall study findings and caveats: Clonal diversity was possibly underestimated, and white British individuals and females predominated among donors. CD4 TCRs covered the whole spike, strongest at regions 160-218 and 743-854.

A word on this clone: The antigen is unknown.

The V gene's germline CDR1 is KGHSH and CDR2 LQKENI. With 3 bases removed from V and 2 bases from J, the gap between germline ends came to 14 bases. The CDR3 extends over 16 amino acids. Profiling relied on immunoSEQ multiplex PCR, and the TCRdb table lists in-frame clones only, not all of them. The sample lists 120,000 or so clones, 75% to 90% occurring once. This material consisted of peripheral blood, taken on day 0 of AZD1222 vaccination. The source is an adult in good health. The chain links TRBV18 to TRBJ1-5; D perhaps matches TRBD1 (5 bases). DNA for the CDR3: TGTGCCAGCTCACCCGACTGGGGGGTAGGCAATCAGCCCCAGCATTTT. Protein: CASSPDWGVGNQPQHF.